The clone carrying this T cell receptor (beta chain) was observed a few times. The antigen is not known. One junction end does not reproduce the germline sequence, and a read error may be involved. Based on CD45RO/CCR7/CD25/CD127/CD95/CD27, CD4+ regulatory, stem cell-like memory, naive and central memory cells were sorted. This record comes from a study of beta chain features in type 1 diabetes. This CDR3 contains 12 residues. The germline CDR1 and CDR2 sequences are SGHAT and FQNNGV. Investigators reverse transcribed all isolated RNA, so they sequenced expressed TCRB transcripts. The read count averaged approximately 3.5 million across naive, central memory and regulatory T cell samples. Produced via immunoSEQ multiplex PCR; TCRdb's table is partial and in-frame only. This table holds under 150,000 clones, less than 9% found once. Whole-study results and caveats: Lower insertion and higher deletion counts appeared at VDJ junctions in type 1 diabetes patients. The naive, central memory and Treg TCRB repertoires looked more alike in patients than they did in healthy donors.

The sequenced sample consisted of central memory CD4+ T cells from blood. This chain connects TRBV11-2 to TRBJ2-7; D perhaps matches TRBD2 (5 bases). This receptor was taken from a woman aged 25 to 39 in good health. CDR3 loop: CASSLDFSGLHF. The CDR3 DNA is TGTGCCAGCAGCTTAGATTTCAGCGGCCTTCACTTC.